The sequence of this TCR beta chain was determined in a study of blood T cell repertoires in COVID-19. TCRdb keeps only in-frame clones here, not all; method: immunoSEQ multiplex PCR. The table shows about 170,000 clones, with more than 75% occurring only once. V was trimmed by 3 bases and J by 9 bases, leaving 18 bases between them. The CDR3 is made up of 14 amino acids. Germline values: CDR1 DFQATT, CDR2 SNEGSKA (reference sequence). Specimen: PBMCs or T cells enriched from blood (not recorded which). The J gene is TRBJ2-1, the V gene TRBV20-1; D perhaps matches TRBD2 (5 bases). The clonotype was recovered from a woman aged 45-59 years who had recovered from COVID-19. CDR3 sequence (DNA): TGCAGTGCTAGTGGTGGGAGTAGCAAGGTTGAGCAGTTCTTC. Translation: CSASGGSSKVEQFF.